Shown below are 20 T cell receptor beta chains from a single sample sequenced in a study of Ad26.COV2.S vaccination and SARS-CoV-2 variants. TCRdb's table, derived via immunoSEQ multiplex PCR, lists solely in-frame clones and lacks some. The sample includes 250,000 to 300,000 clones, about 90% of them seen just once. The sample's treatment: over 15 received Ad26.COV2.S at low or high dose, single or two shots; roughly five received placebo; per-sample allocation not given. The samples were gathered on day 63 after the first injection of vaccine or placebo. The material was peripheral blood, obtained in a trial of Ad26.COV2.S vaccine versus placebo. The receptors derive from a person between 18 and 65 years old who received the Ad26.COV2.S COVID-19 vaccine or a placebo.

In this sample, this clone turned up a few times. The chain joins TRBV7-9 to TRBJ1-1; D call uncertain. Trimming removed 8 bases at V and 4 bases at J, with 14 bases between. The germline gives CDR1 SEHNR, CDR2 FQNEAQ (reference sequence). The CDR3 is 13 amino acids. The CDR3 DNA reads TGTGCCAGCTGTAGGGAGGTGGGCACTGAAGCTTTCTTT. Translation: CASCREVGTEAFF.

The chain uses TRBV6-5 and TRBJ2-7; D possibly uses TRBD1 or TRBD2 (5 bases each). In germline, CDR1 is MNHEY, CDR2 SVGAGI. The CDR3 has 13 residues. Trimming stripped 8 bases from V and 6 bases from J, with 17 bases between. The CDR3 sequence is CASGDPHLFEQYF. The CDR3 DNA reads TGTGCCAGCGGGGACCCGCACCTCTTCGAGCAGTACTTC.

The chain couples TRBV5-1 to TRBJ2-7, with TRBD1 matching 8 bases. Per the germline V gene, CDR1 is SGHRS and CDR2 is YFSETQ. Trimming removed 5 bases from V and 2 bases from J; junction bases left unmatched: 6. The CDR3 covers 14 residues. CDR3 bases: TGCGCCAGCAGTACGGGACAGGCCACCTACGAGCAGTACTTC. Residues: CASSTGQATYEQYF.

The CDR3 spells CASSQQDRQYNEQFF. The CDR3 DNA reads TGCGCCAGCAGCCAACAGGACAGGCAGTACAATGAGCAGTTCTTC. The chain is built from TRBV4-1 and TRBJ2-1; 7 nucleotides agree with TRBD1. The CDR3 has 15 residues. V was pared by 2 bases and J by 4 bases, with 5 bases of the junction left unmatched. In germline, CDR1 is MGHRA, CDR2 YSYEKL.

This rearrangement joins TRBV28 to TRBJ1-1; D gene uncertain. The CDR3 loop spans 14 amino acids. Germline V gene sequence: CDR1 MDHEN, CDR2 SYDVKM. Trimming shortened V by 5 bases and J by 5 bases, and 15 bases separated the two germline ends. CDR3 in DNA: TGTGCCAGCAGTCTAACACGCGGGAAAACTGAAGCTTTCTTT. The encoded protein is CASSLTRGKTEAFF. Supplemented by reference TRBV28 and TRBJ1-1, the full variable domain reads DVKVTQSSRYLVKRTGEKVFLECVQDMDHENMFWYRQDPGLGLRLIYFSYDVKMKEKGDIPEGYSVSREKKERFSLILESASTNQTSMYLCASSLTRGKTEAFFGQGTRLTVV.

This chain links TRBV27 with TRBJ2-3; D unresolved. The CDR3 is 19 residues long. With 4 bases removed from V and 0 bases from J, the gap between germline ends came to 23 bases. Germline lookup yields CDR1 MNHEY and CDR2 SMNVEV (reference sequence). The CDR3, as DNA: TGTGCCAGCAGTTCTTTGGTAGGCGACGAAATAACTAGCACAGATACGCAGTATTTT. It is translated as CASSSLVGDEITSTDTQYF.

The chain is built from TRBV27 and TRBJ2-1; 9 nucleotides agree with TRBD2. The CDR3 loop spans 15 amino acids. V was clipped by 8 bases and J by 9 bases; unmatched bases: 14. Germline CDR1 reads MNHEY; CDR2 reads SMNVEV (reference sequence). The CDR3 DNA reads as TGTGCCAGCGGCGGCTTGGGACTAGCTGAGATTGAGCAGTTCTTC. Residues: CASGGLGLAEIEQFF.

V usage is TRBV2 and J usage is TRBJ1-1; 9 nucleotides align to TRBD1. V trimming: 6 bases; J trimming: 8 bases; junction bases outside the gene matches: 7. This CDR3 contains 13 residues. The germline gives CDR1 SNHLY, CDR2 FYNNEI. CDR3 amino acids: CASRGTGNVEAFF. The CDR3 nucleotides read TGTGCCAGCAGGGGGACAGGGAACGTGGAAGCTTTCTTT.

V usage is TRBV28 and J usage is TRBJ1-4; possible D gene TRBD1, 5 bases. Germline-derived CDR1 and CDR2 are MDHEN and SYDVKM. The CDR3 has 15 residues. The V end was cut by 4 bases, the J end by 4 bases, with 13 bases between. The CDR3 sequence is CASSSAGGYNEKLFF. Here the CDR3 DNA reads TGTGCCAGCAGTTCCGCTGGGGGTTATAATGAAAAACTGTTTTTT.

V usage is TRBV3-1 (or the pseudogene TRBV3-2) and J usage is TRBJ2-7; the match to TRBD2 covers 14 bases. CDR3 length: 18 residues. CDR1 and CDR2 (germline): LGHDT, YNNKEL (reference sequence). The ends lost 0 bases at V and 3 bases at J; junction bases unmatched: 7. CDR3 bases: TGTGCCAGCAGCCAAGAGGGGACTAGCGGGAGATATAGCTACGAGCAGTACTTC. As protein: CASSQEGTSGRYSYEQYF.

The rearrangement uses TRBV30 and TRBJ1-2, with D possibly being TRBD1 (6 bases). Trimming took 4 bases from V and 7 from J, leaving 13 bases between them. The CDR3 runs 12 residues. Germline CDR1 reads GTSNPN; CDR2 reads SVGIG (reference sequence). CDR3 in DNA: TGTGCCTGGACCCTAGGGGGGTTTGGCTACACCTTC. As protein: CAWTLGGFGYTF.

This clone was counted only a few times. This chain connects TRBV7-9 to TRBJ1-2; D ambiguous. There are 11 residues in the CDR3. Germline CDR1 reads SEHNR; CDR2 reads FQNEAQ (reference sequence). Trimming shortened V by 5 bases and J by 9 bases, and 10 bases separated the two germline ends. The CDR3, as DNA: TGTGCCAGCAGCCAGGAGTGGCGCTACACCTTC. Protein: CASSQEWRYTF. Together with reference TRBV7-9 and TRBJ1-2, the CDR3 gives the full variable domain: DTGVSQNPRHKITKRGQNVTFRCDPISEHNRLYWYRQTLGQGPEFLTYFQNEAQLEKSRLLSDRFSAERPKGSFSTLEIQRTEQGDSAMYLCASSQEWRYTFGSGTRLTVV.

The chain couples TRBV6-5 to TRBJ1-1; D not resolved. CDR3 size: 14 residues. Trimming took off 5 bases at V and 1 base at J, with 11 bases between the two ends. CDR1 and CDR2 (germline): MNHEY, SVGAGI. The CDR3 loop reads CASSSGRWNTEAFF. The CDR3, as DNA: TGTGCCAGCAGTAGTGGGCGGTGGAACACTGAAGCTTTCTTT.

This clone occurred once. The genes are TRBV7-2 and TRBJ2-7; the match to TRBD1 covers 10 bases. CDR3 length equals 14 residues. Unmatched junction bases numbered 5, after V lost 7 bases and J lost 2 bases. The germline V gene has CDR1 SGHTA and CDR2 FQGNSA. In nucleotides, the CDR3 is TGTGCCAGCACCGTAGGGACAGGGGCCTACGAGCAGTACTTC. This codes for CASTVGTGAYEQYF.

For the CDR3, the DNA is TGTGCCAGTAGTCCCACGACACCCGAGACCCAGTACTTC. Amino acids: CASSPTTPETQYF. This chain links TRBV19 with TRBJ2-5; D gene ambiguous. CDR3 length: 13 amino acids. Trimming pared 5 bases from V and 5 bases from J, leaving 12 bases between. Germline V gene data show CDR1 as LNHDA and CDR2 as SQIVND (reference sequence).

The V call is TRBV7-3, the J call TRBJ2-5; TRBD2 matches at 10 bases. The CDR3 consists of 16 residues. Germline CDR1 is SGHTA and CDR2 is FQGTGA. V lost 5 bases to trimming and J lost 4 bases; unmatched junction nucleotides: 10. CDR3: CASSPGLAAGIETQYF. The CDR3 nucleotides read TGTGCCAGCAGCCCCGGACTAGCGGCGGGTATAGAGACCCAGTACTTC. Together with reference TRBV7-3 and TRBJ2-5, the CDR3 gives the full variable domain: GAGVSQTPSNKVTEKGKYVELRCDPISGHTALYWYRQSLGQGPEFLIYFQGTGAADDSGLPNDRFFAVRPEGSVSTLKIQRTERGDSAVYLCASSPGLAAGIETQYFGPGTRLLVL.

The chain recombines TRBV7-2 with TRBJ1-2, with 7 bases identical to TRBD1. The trim removed 4 bases at V and 7 bases at J, leaving 6 bases unmatched. The CDR3 is 13 residues long. Germline lookup yields CDR1 SGHTA and CDR2 FQGNSA. CDR3 bases: TGTGCCAGCAGCTCCGACAGGGTTAGTGGCTACACCTTC. Translated: CASSSDRVSGYTF. The entire variable domain, with the rest obtained from reference TRBV7-2 and TRBJ1-2, is as follows: GAGVSQSPSNKVTEKGKDVELRCDPISGHTALYWYRQSLGQGLEFLIYFQGNSAPDKSGLPSDRFSAERTGGSVSTLTIQRTQQEDSAVYLCASSSDRVSGYTFGSGTRLTVV.

CDR3 in DNA: TGTGCCAGCAGCTTGGACCGTCTCTCCTACGAGCAGTACTTC. Translation: CASSLDRLSYEQYF. The rearrangement joins TRBV6-5 to TRBJ2-7; D remains unclear. The V end lost 6 bases, the J end lost 0 bases, and 12 bases lay between the germline ends. The CDR3 sequence is 14 residues long. CDR1 and CDR2 (germline): MNHEY, SVGAGI.

The V gene is TRBV2, the J gene TRBJ2-7, with a tentative D call TRBD1 (5 bases). Looked up from germline, CDR1 is SNHLY and CDR2 is FYNNEI. V was trimmed by 5 bases and J by 3 bases, leaving 11 bases between them. The CDR3 is made up of 13 amino acids. The CDR3 here is CASSSGADYEQYF. The CDR3 DNA is TGTGCCAGCAGTTCTGGGGCCGACTACGAGCAGTACTTC.

The CDR3 loop reads CASSQDIGGDGYTF. The CDR3 DNA is TGCGCCAGCAGCCAAGATATAGGGGGCGACGGCTACACCTTC. The chain couples TRBV4-3 to TRBJ1-2, with TRBD1 identical over 7 bases. The junction had 6 bases not matched to a gene; V was cut back by 0 bases and J by 8 bases. The CDR3 runs 14 residues. Germline V gene sequence: CDR1 LGHNA, CDR2 YSLEER.